Many counts were recorded for the clone carrying this TCR beta chain. The source material, roughly 20-31 mg of unsorted bulk tissue, was used to co-extract RNA and DNA. These data come from a study of tumor-infiltrating lymphocytes in primary liver carcinoma. Study summary: Maximum tumor diameters ranged from roughly 4 to 10 cm, stage T1-T3 N0M0.

V gave up 1 base and J gave up 2 bases, with 15 bases separating them. The V gene's germline CDR1 is SGHRS and CDR2 YFSETQ. The CDR3 is 16 amino acids. Using a constant-region primer together with ProtoScript II reverse transcriptase, TCR beta cDNA was made from roughly 540 ng of total RNA. It was through three nested multiplex PCR rounds of slightly modified ARM-PCR that TCR beta libraries arose. TRBV1-TRBV30 forward and Cbeta reverse primers drove the first two roughly 11-cycle rounds. MiXCR was run by TCRdb on the multiplex PCR reads, yielding one entry per CDR3 protein. The table includes 100,000 or so distinct CDR3 sequences, around two thirds detected once.

The TCR sequence derives from an older woman with primary liver carcinoma and hepatitis B virus infection. The gene calls are TRBV5-1 and TRBJ2-5, with D maybe TRBD2 (6 bases). The sample comprised liver tumor tissue from sampling region 2. Stated subset: tumor region T2, inferior pole. The CDR3 loop is CASSLSGVPPQETQYF. CDR3 nucleotides: TGCGCCAGCAGCTTGTCGGGGGTACCCCCTCAAGAGACCCAGTACTTC. Supplemented by reference TRBV5-1 and TRBJ2-5, the full variable domain reads KAGVTQTPRYLIKTRGQQVTLSCSPISGHRSVSWYQQTPGQGLQFLFEYFSETQRNKGNFPGRFSGRQFSNSRSEMNVSTLELGDSALYLCASSLSGVPPQETQYFGPGTRLLVL.